The subject of this entry is one T cell receptor (beta chain). This receptor's antigen is unknown. Per-base qualities were not stored, and no clone one base away is much larger. Collaborating institutions collected whole blood in K2EDTA tubes following their own protocols. For TCRbeta analysis, collaborators shipped samples as frozen whole blood, isolated PBMCs, or DNA extracted from either of those sample types. This record belongs to a study of blood T cell repertoires in COVID-19 (dated by TCRdb to about 2020). Regarding the complete study: Collaborator samples came from the United States, Italy and Spain and covered acute and convalescent phases of COVID-19. The material from the prospective study consisted of cDNA or gDNA derived from T cells, B-cell-depleted T cells, or PBMCs. Deeply sampled blood TCRbeta repertoires from subjects exposed to, actively infected with, or recovered from COVID-19 were included in the dataset. The repertoires were made available in a free public database intended to serve as a resource for research on the immune response to SARS-CoV-2. Samples were obtained from the ongoing ImmuneRACE study (first 160 participants) and from about 1,300 subjects provided by 6 global collaborators. Sample metadata almost always included a de-identified subject ID, COVID-19 status, age in years and sex. Where HLA class I and class II types were available, the types were taken from metadata supplied by the sample provider, not from assay-based typing. Broader findings and caveats from the paper: How much clinical and demographic metadata was included differed by source and by participant, and the metadata was provided uncurated.

From its cysteine to its phenylalanine, the CDR3 spans 15 amino acids. Only the CDR3 DNA is retained, 45 bases long and in frame from the first base. CDR1 and CDR2 are read off the germline V gene as SNHLY and FYNNEI. V loses 7 bases of germline sequence and J loses 1 base, and the interval between the two ends is 16 bases. TCRbeta CDR3 regions were amplified from genomic DNA using the immunoSEQ Assay, a bias-controlled multiplex PCR. From the authors' description of their analysis: Within the assay, amplification of reference gene primers was used to estimate how many nucleated cells each sample contained. Sequence reads were collapsed and filtered to measure the absolute abundance of every unique TCRbeta CDR3 rearrangement. For each sample, productive Simpson clonality was calculated as the square root of Simpson's diversity index over productive rearrangements. TCRdb stores this immuneACCESS table with in-frame sequences only. Part of the clones is absent; in the studies checked, under half of the shortfall reflects unresolved V genes, and no reason is known for the rest. The DNA gave D and trimming, while V, J and clone size come from that table. This sample holds about 90,000 clones; around 93% were observed only once. Of the sample, about 1.7% is held by the ten largest clones.

Recombination linked TRBV2 to TRBJ2-5; the D gene is perhaps TRBD1, from 6 matching bases. The specimen sequenced was peripheral blood. This TCR was recovered from a human donor with active COVID-19. The donor label of this sample is uncertain. The nucleotide sequence is TGTGCCAGCAACCGCAGGGGTGGCCCCCAAGAGACCCAGTACTTC. This translates into CASNRRGGPQETQYF.